This T cell receptor (beta chain) appears in the sequencing data of a study of T-cell memory formation after mild COVID-19. The wider study: TCR clustering was largely donor specific.

Germline CDR1 MNHEY, CDR2 SVGAGI. The CDR3 extends over 14 amino acids. Trimming took 6 bases from V and 3 from J, leaving 12 bases between them. Using its own MiXCR run on the 5' RACE reads, TCRdb lists one record per CDR3 protein. The sample includes a few hundred thousand distinct CDR3 sequences, about a sixth of them seen just once. V usage is TRBV6-5 and J usage is TRBJ1-5; tentatively, D is TRBD1 (6 bases). The clonotype originates from a man younger than 30 who had mild COVID-19 (a few samples of this study predate the infection). Cell type and time point are not known. Specimen: PBMCs or a T cell subset sorted from them (not recorded which). The CDR3 is CASSQTGPNQPQHF. DNA of the CDR3: TGTGCCAGCAGCCAAACAGGGCCCAATCAGCCCCAGCATTTT.